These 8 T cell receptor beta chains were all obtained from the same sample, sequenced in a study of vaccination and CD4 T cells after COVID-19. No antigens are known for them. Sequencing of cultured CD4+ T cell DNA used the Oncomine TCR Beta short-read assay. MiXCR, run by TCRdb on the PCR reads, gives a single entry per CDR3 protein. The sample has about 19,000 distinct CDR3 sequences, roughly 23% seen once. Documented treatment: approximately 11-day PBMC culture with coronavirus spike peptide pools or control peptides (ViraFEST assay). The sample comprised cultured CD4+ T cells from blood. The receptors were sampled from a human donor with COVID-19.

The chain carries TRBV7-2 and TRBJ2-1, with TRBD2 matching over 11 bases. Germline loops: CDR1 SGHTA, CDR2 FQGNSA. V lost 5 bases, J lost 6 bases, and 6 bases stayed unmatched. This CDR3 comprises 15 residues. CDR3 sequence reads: CASSPSSGGFNEQFF. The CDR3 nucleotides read TGTGCCAGCAGCCCATCTAGCGGGGGGTTCAATGAGCAGTTCTTC. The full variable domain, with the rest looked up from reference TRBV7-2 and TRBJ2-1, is GAGVSQSPSNKVTEKGKDVELRCDPISGHTALYWYRQSLGQGLEFLIYFQGNSAPDKSGLPSDRFSAERTGGSVSTLTIQRTQQEDSAVYLCASSPSSGGFNEQFFGPGTRLTVL.

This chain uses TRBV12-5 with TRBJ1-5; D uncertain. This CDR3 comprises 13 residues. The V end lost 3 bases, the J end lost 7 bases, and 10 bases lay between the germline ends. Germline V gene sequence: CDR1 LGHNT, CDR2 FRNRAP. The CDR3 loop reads CASGLGGRQPQHF. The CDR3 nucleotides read TGTGCTAGTGGTTTAGGTGGGAGGCAGCCCCAGCATTTT.

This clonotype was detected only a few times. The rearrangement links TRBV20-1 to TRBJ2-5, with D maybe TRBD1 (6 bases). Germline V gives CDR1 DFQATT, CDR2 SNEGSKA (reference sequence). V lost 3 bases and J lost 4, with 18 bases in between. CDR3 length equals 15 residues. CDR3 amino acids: CSASHRRRTVETQYF. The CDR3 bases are TGCAGTGCTAGCCACAGGAGAAGGACAGTAGAGACCCAGTACTTC.

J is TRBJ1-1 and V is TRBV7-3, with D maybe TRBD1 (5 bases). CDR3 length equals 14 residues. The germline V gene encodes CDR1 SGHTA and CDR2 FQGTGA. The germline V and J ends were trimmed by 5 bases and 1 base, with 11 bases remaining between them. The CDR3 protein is CASSQAGGNTEAFF. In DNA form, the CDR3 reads TGTGCCAGCAGCCAAGCTGGGGGGAACACTGAAGCTTTCTTT.

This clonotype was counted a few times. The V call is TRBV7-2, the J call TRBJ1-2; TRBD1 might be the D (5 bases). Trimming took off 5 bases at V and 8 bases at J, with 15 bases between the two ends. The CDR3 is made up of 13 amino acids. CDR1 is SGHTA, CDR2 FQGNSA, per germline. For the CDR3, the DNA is TGTGCCAGCAGCCGAGAGGTCAGGGCCGGCTACACCTTC. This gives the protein CASSREVRAGYTF.

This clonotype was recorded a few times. DNA of the CDR3: TGTGCCAGCTCGATCGTCAGCTATGGCTACACCTTC. Protein: CASSIVSYGYTF. The chain recombines TRBV18 with TRBJ1-2; unclear D gene. With 6 bases removed from V and 4 bases from J, the gap between germline ends came to 9 bases. In germline, CDR1 is KGHSH, CDR2 LQKENI. The CDR3 runs to 12 residues.

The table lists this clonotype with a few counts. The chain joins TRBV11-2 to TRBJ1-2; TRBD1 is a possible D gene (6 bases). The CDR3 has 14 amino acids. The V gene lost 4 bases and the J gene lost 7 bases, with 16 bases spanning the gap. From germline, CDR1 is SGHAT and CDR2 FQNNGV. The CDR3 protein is CASSSERQAGGYTF. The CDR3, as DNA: TGTGCCAGCAGCTCCGAACGACAGGCAGGTGGCTACACCTTC.

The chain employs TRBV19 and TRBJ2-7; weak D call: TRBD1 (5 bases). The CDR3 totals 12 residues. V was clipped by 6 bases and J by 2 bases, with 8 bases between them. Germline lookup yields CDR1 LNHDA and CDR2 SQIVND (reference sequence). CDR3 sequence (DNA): TGTGCCAGTAGGGGGCAGACCTACGAGCAGTACTTC. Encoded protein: CASRGQTYEQYF.